This T cell receptor beta chain was captured by sequencing in a study of human thymus T cells. TCRdb keeps only in-frame clones here, not all; method: immunoSEQ multiplex PCR. This table has tens of thousands of clones, 94% appearing once. Sequenced input: blood. This sequence originates from a boy in the first two years of life with a congenital heart defect but otherwise immunologically healthy.

The CDR3 reads CASSSGTGSTEAFF. The CDR3 nucleotides read TGTGCCAGCAGTTCCGGGACGGGCAGCACTGAAGCTTTCTTT. This chain joins TRBV6-5 and TRBJ1-1, with D maybe TRBD1 (5 bases). Per the germline V gene, CDR1 is MNHEY and CDR2 is SVGAGI. V shed 4 bases and J shed 4 bases, with 13 bases lying between them. CDR3 length: 14 residues.